The 25 T cell receptor beta chains given below trace back to one sample, sequenced in a study of T-cell reconstitution after alpha-beta-depleted transplantation in children. For TCRbeta, the library was prepared with unique molecular identifiers. TCRdb itself ran the PCR reads through MiXCR, one entry per CDR3 protein. The sample consists of hundreds of thousands of distinct CDR3 sequences, around 9.1% of them appearing once. Here the sequenced sample was PBMCs, taken before TCRalphabeta/CD19-depleted stem cell transplant. The source is a boy under three years old with acute myeloid leukemia, due to receive a stem cell transplant.

This clonotype was picked up many times. The chain combines TRBV9 with TRBJ2-1, with D possibly being TRBD1 or TRBD2 (6 bases each). This CDR3 spans 13 amino acids. Trimming removed 3 bases from V and 5 bases from J, with 9 bases in between. CDR1 and CDR2 (germline): SGDLS, YYNGEE. CDR3 in DNA: TGTGCCAGCAGCGCGGGGGCGAACAATGAGCAGTTCTTC. Protein product: CASSAGANNEQFF.

This clonotype was seen many times. This chain uses TRBV28 with TRBJ2-3; D is ambiguous. Per the germline V gene, CDR1 is MDHEN and CDR2 is SYDVKM. This CDR3 has 12 amino acids. The germline V and J ends were trimmed by 2 bases and 7 bases, with 7 bases remaining between them. For the CDR3, the DNA is TGTGCCAGCAGTTTAGGGCCTAATACGCAGTATTTT. Its protein is CASSLGPNTQYF. The full variable domain, rest sourced from reference TRBV28 and TRBJ2-3, is DVKVTQSSRYLVKRTGEKVFLECVQDMDHENMFWYRQDPGLGLRLIYFSYDVKMKEKGDIPEGYSVSREKKERFSLILESASTNQTSMYLCASSLGPNTQYFGPGTRLTVL.

In regard to this clonotype: A much larger clone differs by one base, so this may be a read error. This chain uses TRBV7-2 with TRBJ2-7; 9 bases fit TRBD2. Trimming removed 9 bases from V and 2 bases from J; junction bases left unmatched: 14. The CDR3 is 16 residues long. Germline V lookup: CDR1 SGHTA, CDR2 FQGNSA. The DNA of the CDR3 is TGTGCCAGAAGCCAGATGAGGGGCGGGAGGGCCTACGAGCAGTACTTC. It encodes CARSQMRGGRAYEQYF.

The chain combines TRBV24-1 with TRBJ1-1; D uncertain. Germline loops: CDR1 KGHDR, CDR2 SFDVKD. The CDR3 is made up of 13 amino acids. With 0 bases removed from V and 4 bases from J, the gap between germline ends came to 5 bases. This CDR3 is CATSDLSSTEAFF. DNA of the CDR3: TGTGCCACCAGTGATTTGTCGAGCACTGAAGCTTTCTTT.

There are a few counts of this clonotype. The chain combines TRBV12-5 with TRBJ2-7; the match to TRBD1 covers 8 bases. Germline V lookup: CDR1 LGHNT, CDR2 FRNRAP. V lost 6 bases, J lost 0 bases, and 4 bases stayed unmatched. The CDR3 runs 14 residues. Here the CDR3 DNA reads TGTGCTAGTGGCGCCGGACAGGGCTCCTACGAGCAGTACTTC. This translates into CASGAGQGSYEQYF.

This clonotype has a count of ten or more. This chain uses TRBV5-1 with TRBJ2-3; D gene uncertain. Trimming shortened V by 3 bases and J by 6 bases, and 14 bases separated the two germline ends. This CDR3 contains 14 residues. CDR1 and CDR2 from the germline V gene are SGHRS and YFSETQ. The CDR3 DNA reads as TGCGCCAGCAGCTACCCCCTAGGCTACGATACGCAGTATTTT. Translation: CASSYPLGYDTQYF.

This clonotype was picked up many times. The chain carries TRBV12-3 or TRBV12-4 and TRBJ1-3; D is undetermined. The CDR3 runs to 15 residues. V dropped 3 bases and J dropped 4 bases, with 13 bases sitting between them. Written as DNA, the CDR3 is TGTGCCAGCAGTTTGGGCCCCACAGCAGGAAACACCATATATTTT. This gives the protein CASSLGPTAGNTIYF.

About this clonotype itself: Mismatch with germline at one junction end may stem from a read error. The gene calls are TRBV7-9 and TRBJ1-1, with TRBD1 matching 7 bases. The CDR3 has 14 residues. Germline V gene data show CDR1 as SEHNR and CDR2 as FQNEAQ (reference sequence). Here the CDR3 reads CAGSSGQRNTEAFF. In DNA, the CDR3 is TGTGCCGGCAGCTCGGGACAGAGGAACACTGAAGCTTTCTTT.

In this sample, this clonotype is medium-sized. The chain carries TRBV12-3 or TRBV12-4 and TRBJ2-3, with D tentatively TRBD2 (6 bases). Trimming cost V 3 bases and J 0 bases, with 7 bases left between them. This CDR3 has 14 amino acids. The CDR3 sequence is CASSFSGSTDTQYF. CDR3 DNA sequence: TGTGCCAGCAGTTTTAGCGGTAGCACAGATACGCAGTATTTT.

This clonotype was counted many times. The rearrangement uses TRBV20-1 and TRBJ2-3; the D gene is possibly TRBD1 (5 bases). V was trimmed by 6 bases and J by 0 bases, leaving 13 bases between them. CDR3 size: 14 residues. The germline CDR1 and CDR2 sequences are DFQATT and SNEGSKA (reference sequence). The CDR3, as DNA: TGCAGTGCAAGGACACTTACAAGCACAGATACGCAGTATTTT. This translates into CSARTLTSTDTQYF.

With regard to this clonotype: Given a much more abundant clone one base away, this may be a read error. This chain connects TRBV12-3 or TRBV12-4 to TRBJ2-3; 11 bases agree with TRBD2. The CDR3 length is 14 residues. The CDR3 sequence is CASSLAGGRGPQYF. The CDR3 DNA reads as TGTGCCAGCAGTCTAGCGGGGGGACGGGGTCCGCAGTATTTT.

In its sample, this clonotype was seen a few times. CDR3 loop: CASSLGDAYGYTF. Written as DNA, the CDR3 is TGTGCCAGCAGCTTAGGGGACGCCTATGGCTACACCTTC. The gene calls are TRBV7-9 and TRBJ1-2; possibly TRBD1 for D (5 bases). CDR3 size: 13 residues. Per the germline V gene, CDR1 is SEHNR and CDR2 is FQNEAQ (reference sequence). The V gene lost 1 base and the J gene lost 4 bases, with 7 bases spanning the gap.

Ten or more counts support this clonotype. Here the CDR3 reads CASSFGVRNEQFF. The CDR3 DNA is TGTGCCAGCAGTTTCGGAGTTCGCAATGAGCAGTTCTTC. This chain uses TRBV27 with TRBJ2-1, with D uncertain. V gave up 3 bases and J gave up 6 bases, with 9 bases separating them. CDR3 length: 13 residues. The germline CDR1 and CDR2 sequences are MNHEY and SMNVEV (reference sequence).

The sample holds many counts of this clonotype. J is TRBJ1-1 and V is TRBV5-1, with D hard to call. This CDR3 is built from 15 residues. The germline CDR1 and CDR2 sequences are SGHRS and YFSETQ. V dropped 2 bases and J dropped 1 base, with 12 bases sitting between them. The CDR3 nucleotides read TGCGCCAGCAGCTTACGTGTTAAGGGGAACACTGAAGCTTTCTTT. Its translation is CASSLRVKGNTEAFF.

The table lists this clonotype with many counts. The chain combines TRBV7-2 with TRBJ2-1, with 9 bases fitting TRBD1. The germline gives CDR1 SGHTA, CDR2 FQGNSA. V gave up 5 bases and J gave up 6 bases; unmatched junction bases: 8. This CDR3 comprises 15 residues. The CDR3 coding sequence is TGTGCCAGCAGCCCACAGGACAGGGGAGGCAATGAGCAGTTCTTC. This encodes CASSPQDRGGNEQFF. The full variable domain, its missing parts supplied by reference TRBV7-2 and TRBJ2-1, is GAGVSQSPSNKVTEKGKDVELRCDPISGHTALYWYRQSLGQGLEFLIYFQGNSAPDKSGLPSDRFSAERTGGSVSTLTIQRTQQEDSAVYLCASSPQDRGGNEQFFGPGTRLTVL.

This clonotype was seen at least ten times. The chain carries TRBV7-3 and TRBJ1-2; possible D gene TRBD1, 5 bases. CDR3 length equals 16 residues. Germline lookup yields CDR1 SGHTA and CDR2 FQGTGA. The V end was cut by 2 bases, the J end by 2 bases, with 15 bases between. CDR3: CASSLEGGHLNYGYTF. The CDR3 DNA reads TGTGCCAGCAGCTTAGAAGGAGGACACCTAAACTATGGCTACACCTTC. Full variable domain (rest looked up from reference TRBV7-3 and TRBJ1-2): GAGVSQTPSNKVTEKGKYVELRCDPISGHTALYWYRQSLGQGPEFLIYFQGTGAADDSGLPNDRFFAVRPEGSVSTLKIQRTERGDSAVYLCASSLEGGHLNYGYTFGSGTRLTVV.

In its sample, this clonotype was seen many times. This rearrangement joins TRBV5-1 to TRBJ2-2; 9 nucleotides line up with TRBD1. This CDR3 spans 16 amino acids. The J segment lost 6 bases and the V segment lost 5 bases, leaving 11 bases of the junction unmatched. From germline, CDR1 is SGHRS and CDR2 YFSETQ. CDR3 sequence (DNA): TGCGCCAGCAGTCCCCCCCTGACAGGGGGTGCCGGGGAGCTGTTTTTT. Translation gives CASSPPLTGGAGELFF.

This chain uses TRBV5-1 with TRBJ2-3; 7 bases match TRBD1. Germline CDR1 is SGHRS and CDR2 is YFSETQ. V lost 2 bases to trimming and J lost 6 bases; unmatched junction nucleotides: 6. The CDR3 consists of 14 residues. The DNA of the CDR3 is TGCGCCAGCAGCTTTCAGGGGGAGTCGGATACGCAGTATTTT. This gives the protein CASSFQGESDTQYF.

This clonotype was recorded a few times. The chain is built from TRBV11-3 and TRBJ2-1; perhaps D is TRBD1 or TRBD2 (6 bases each). This CDR3 region has 13 residues. CDR1 is SGHNT and CDR2 is YENEEA in the germline V gene. Trimming left V 5 bases short and J 5 bases short, with 10 bases between. Written as DNA, the CDR3 is TGTGCCAGCAGCAAAGGGGGGAACAATGAGCAGTTCTTC. Protein product: CASSKGGNNEQFF.

Ten or more counts support this clonotype. The V gene is TRBV10-3, the J gene TRBJ2-5, with 9 bases identical to TRBD1. The junction had 12 bases not matched to a gene; V was cut back by 8 bases and J by 5 bases. The CDR3 totals 15 residues. CDR1 and CDR2 (germline): ENHRY, SYGVKD. CDR3 amino acids: CAIANPGQGAETQYF. In nucleotides, the CDR3 is TGTGCCATCGCCAACCCGGGACAGGGCGCGGAGACCCAGTACTTC.

This clonotype was observed many times. CDR3 bases: TGTGCCAGCAGTTCGGGGGGGACGGGGGAAAAACTGTTTTTT. Protein product: CASSSGGTGEKLFF. The chain links TRBV28 to TRBJ1-4; tentative D call: TRBD1 (5 bases). Trimming left V 4 bases short and J 8 bases short, with 14 bases between. The V gene's germline CDR1 is MDHEN and CDR2 SYDVKM. The CDR3 totals 14 residues.

This clonotype was counted only a few times. The chain links TRBV9 to TRBJ2-7; 10 bases agree with TRBD2. The CDR3 loop spans 15 amino acids. CDR1 SGDLS and CDR2 YYNGEE come from the germline V gene. With 0 bases clipped from V and 2 bases from J, the junction kept 2 bases outside the gene matches. The chain's CDR3 is CASSVEAGGPYEQYF. CDR3 coding DNA: TGTGCCAGCAGCGTAGAAGCGGGAGGGCCCTACGAGCAGTACTTC.

The chain employs TRBV2 and TRBJ1-5; D unclear. Germline V gene sequence: CDR1 SNHLY, CDR2 FYNNEI. V lost 5 bases to trimming and J lost 5 bases, with 13 bases between them. The CDR3 extends over 14 amino acids. The CDR3 spells CASSTTRTYQPQHF. The CDR3 DNA is TGTGCCAGCAGTACGACTCGAACATATCAGCCCCAGCATTTT.

This clonotype occurred many times. The chain uses TRBV7-2 and TRBJ2-7; 12 positions agree with TRBD1. Germline-derived CDR1 and CDR2 are SGHTA and FQGNSA. The V segment lost 5 bases and the J segment 6 bases; nucleotides outside the gene matches: 8. This CDR3 is built from 15 residues. The CDR3 DNA sequence: TGTGCCAGCAGCCCCGGGACAGGGGGCTTCTTCGAGCAGTACTTC. It codes for CASSPGTGGFFEQYF.

This clonotype was counted ten times or more. This sequence joins TRBV11-2 and TRBJ1-5, with a weak D call TRBD1 (5 bases). The ends were cut back, 0 bases at V and 4 bases at J, with 7 bases in the middle. This CDR3 is 14 amino acids long. Per the germline V gene, CDR1 is SGHAT and CDR2 is FQNNGV. CDR3 in DNA: TGTGCCAGCAGCTTAGATCCAGGGAATCAGCCCCAGCATTTT. It translates to CASSLDPGNQPQHF.